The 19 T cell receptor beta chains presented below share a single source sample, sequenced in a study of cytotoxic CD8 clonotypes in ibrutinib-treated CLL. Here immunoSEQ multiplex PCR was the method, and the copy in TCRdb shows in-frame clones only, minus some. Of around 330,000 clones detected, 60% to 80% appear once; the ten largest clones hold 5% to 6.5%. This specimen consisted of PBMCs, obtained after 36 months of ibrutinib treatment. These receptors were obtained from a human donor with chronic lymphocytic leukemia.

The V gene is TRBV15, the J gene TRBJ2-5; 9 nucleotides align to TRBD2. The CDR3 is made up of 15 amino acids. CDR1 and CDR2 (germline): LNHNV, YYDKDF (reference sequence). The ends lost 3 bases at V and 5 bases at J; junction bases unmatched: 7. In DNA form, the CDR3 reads TGTGCCACCAGCAGGCGGGGGGGCCCGGAGGAGACCCAGTACTTC. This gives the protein CATSRRGGPEETQYF.

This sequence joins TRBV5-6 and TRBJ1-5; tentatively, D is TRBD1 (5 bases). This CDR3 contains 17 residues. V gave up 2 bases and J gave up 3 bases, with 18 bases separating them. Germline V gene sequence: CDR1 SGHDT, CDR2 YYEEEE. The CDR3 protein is CASSLGPGRGNNQPQHF. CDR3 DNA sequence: TGTGCCAGCAGCTTAGGGCCCGGGAGGGGCAACAATCAGCCCCAGCATTTT.

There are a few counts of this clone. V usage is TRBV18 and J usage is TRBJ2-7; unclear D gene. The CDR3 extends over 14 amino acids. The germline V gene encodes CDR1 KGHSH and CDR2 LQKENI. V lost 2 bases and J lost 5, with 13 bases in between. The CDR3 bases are TGTGCCAGCTCACCAGTGGGCAGTGGTAACGAGCAGTACTTC. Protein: CASSPVGSGNEQYF.

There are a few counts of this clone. CDR3 loop: CASRSTTGGELFF. CDR3 in DNA: TGTGCCAGCAGATCTACAACGGGTGGGGAGCTGTTTTTT. This rearrangement joins TRBV7-3 to TRBJ2-2; D not resolved. V lost 6 bases and J lost 8, with 13 bases in between. The V gene's germline CDR1 is SGHTA and CDR2 FQGTGA. This CDR3 has 13 residues.

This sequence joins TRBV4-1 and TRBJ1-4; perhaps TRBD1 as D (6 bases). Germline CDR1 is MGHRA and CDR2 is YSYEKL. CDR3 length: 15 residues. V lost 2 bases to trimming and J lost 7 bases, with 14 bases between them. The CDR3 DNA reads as TGCGCCAGCAGCCAAAGAACAGGGACGAGTGAAAAACTGTTTTTT. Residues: CASSQRTGTSEKLFF.

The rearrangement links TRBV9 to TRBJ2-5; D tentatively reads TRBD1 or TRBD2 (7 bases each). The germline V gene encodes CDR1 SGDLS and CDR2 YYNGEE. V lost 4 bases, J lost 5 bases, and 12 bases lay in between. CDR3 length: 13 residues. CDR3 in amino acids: CASSPGGAETQYF. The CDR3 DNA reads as TGTGCCAGCAGCCCAGGGGGGGCTGAGACCCAGTACTTC.

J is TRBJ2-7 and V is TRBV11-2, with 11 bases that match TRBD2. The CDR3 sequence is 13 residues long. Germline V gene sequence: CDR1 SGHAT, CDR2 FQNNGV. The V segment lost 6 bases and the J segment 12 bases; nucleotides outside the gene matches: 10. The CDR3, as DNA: TGTGCCAGCAGAGATCCGGGACTAGCGGCTAGGTACTTC. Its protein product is CASRDPGLAARYF.

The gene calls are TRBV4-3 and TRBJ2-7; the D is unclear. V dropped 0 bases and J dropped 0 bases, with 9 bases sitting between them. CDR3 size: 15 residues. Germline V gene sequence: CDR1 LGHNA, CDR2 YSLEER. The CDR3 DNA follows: TGCGCCAGCAGCCAAGATGGGTCCAGCTCCTACGAGCAGTACTTC. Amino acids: CASSQDGSSSYEQYF.

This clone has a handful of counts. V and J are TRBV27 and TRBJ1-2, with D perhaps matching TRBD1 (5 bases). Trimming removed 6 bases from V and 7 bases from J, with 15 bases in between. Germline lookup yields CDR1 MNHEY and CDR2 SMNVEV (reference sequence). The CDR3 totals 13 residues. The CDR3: CASRLGMGVGYTF. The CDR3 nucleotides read TGTGCCAGCAGGCTGGGCATGGGGGTTGGCTACACCTTC.

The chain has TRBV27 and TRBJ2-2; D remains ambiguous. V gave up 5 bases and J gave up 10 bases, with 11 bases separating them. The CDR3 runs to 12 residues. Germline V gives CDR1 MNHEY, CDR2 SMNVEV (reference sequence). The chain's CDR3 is CASSQGISELFF. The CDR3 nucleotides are TGTGCCAGCAGTCAAGGGATCTCGGAGCTGTTTTTT.

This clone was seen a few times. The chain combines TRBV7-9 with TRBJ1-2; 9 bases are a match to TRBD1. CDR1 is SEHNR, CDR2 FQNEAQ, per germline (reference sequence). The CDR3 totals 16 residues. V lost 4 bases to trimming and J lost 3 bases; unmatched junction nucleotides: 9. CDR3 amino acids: CASSYRDRDGHYGYTF. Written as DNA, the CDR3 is TGTGCCAGCAGCTACCGGGACAGGGATGGGCACTATGGCTACACCTTC. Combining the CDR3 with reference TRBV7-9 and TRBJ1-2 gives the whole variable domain DTGVSQNPRHKITKRGQNVTFRCDPISEHNRLYWYRQTLGQGPEFLTYFQNEAQLEKSRLLSDRFSAERPKGSFSTLEIQRTEQGDSAMYLCASSYRDRDGHYGYTFGSGTRLTVV.

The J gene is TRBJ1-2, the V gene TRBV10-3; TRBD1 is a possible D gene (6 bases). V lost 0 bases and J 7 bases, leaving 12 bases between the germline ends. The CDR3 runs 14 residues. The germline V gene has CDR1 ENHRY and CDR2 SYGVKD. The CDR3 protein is CAISESGGGSGYTF. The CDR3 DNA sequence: TGTGCCATCAGTGAGTCGGGCGGGGGCTCTGGCTACACCTTC.

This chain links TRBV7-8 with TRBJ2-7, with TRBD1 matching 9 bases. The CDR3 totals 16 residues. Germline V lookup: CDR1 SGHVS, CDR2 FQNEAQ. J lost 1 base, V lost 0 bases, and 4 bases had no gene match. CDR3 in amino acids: CASSLAPGTGSYEQYF. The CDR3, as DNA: TGTGCCAGCAGCTTAGCCCCCGGGACAGGGTCCTACGAGCAGTACTTC.

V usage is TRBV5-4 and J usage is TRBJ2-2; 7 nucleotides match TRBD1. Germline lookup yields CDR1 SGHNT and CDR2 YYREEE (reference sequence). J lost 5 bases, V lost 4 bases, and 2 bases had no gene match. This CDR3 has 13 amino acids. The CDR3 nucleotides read TGTGCCAGCAGCCGACAGGGTACCGGGGAGCTGTTTTTT. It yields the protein CASSRQGTGELFF.

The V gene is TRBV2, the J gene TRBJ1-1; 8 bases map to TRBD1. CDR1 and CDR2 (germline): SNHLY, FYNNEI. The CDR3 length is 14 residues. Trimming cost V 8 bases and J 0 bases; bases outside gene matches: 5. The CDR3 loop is CASGGQAMNTEAFF. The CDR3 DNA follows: TGTGCCAGCGGGGGACAGGCTATGAACACTGAAGCTTTCTTT.

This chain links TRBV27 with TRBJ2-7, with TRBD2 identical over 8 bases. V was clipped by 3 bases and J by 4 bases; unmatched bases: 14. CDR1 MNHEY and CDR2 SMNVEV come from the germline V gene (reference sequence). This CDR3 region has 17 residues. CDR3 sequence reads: CASSFRQGLAPLYEQYF. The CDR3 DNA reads TGTGCCAGCAGTTTTCGCCAAGGACTAGCCCCCTTATACGAGCAGTACTTC.

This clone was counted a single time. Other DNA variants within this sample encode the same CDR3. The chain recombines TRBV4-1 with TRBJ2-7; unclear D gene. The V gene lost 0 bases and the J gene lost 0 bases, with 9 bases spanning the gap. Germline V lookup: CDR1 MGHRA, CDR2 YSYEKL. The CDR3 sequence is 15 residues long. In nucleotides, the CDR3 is TGCGCCAGCAGCCAAGAGGGTCGGAGCTCCTACGAGCAGTACTTC. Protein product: CASSQEGRSSYEQYF.

CDR3 region: CASSLISGRAVNEQFF. The CDR3 bases are TGTGCCAGCAGCTTGATTAGCGGGAGGGCCGTAAATGAGCAGTTCTTC. The gene calls are TRBV7-2 and TRBJ2-1; 11 bases agree with TRBD2. V shed 3 bases and J 7 bases; nucleotides not matched to a gene: 8. The CDR3 totals 16 residues. CDR1 is SGHTA, CDR2 FQGNSA, per germline.

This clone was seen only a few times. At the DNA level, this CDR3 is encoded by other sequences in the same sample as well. The CDR3 region has the DNA TGTGCCAGCTCATCAAGCTCCTACGAGCAGTACTTC. This sequence encodes CASSSSSYEQYF. The chain joins TRBV18 to TRBJ2-7; D remains unclear. CDR1 and CDR2 from the germline V gene are KGHSH and LQKENI. This CDR3 is built from 12 residues. V lost 5 bases and J lost 0, with 5 bases in between.